This T cell receptor beta chain was identified in a study of shared clonotypes between healthy human individuals. On the study more broadly: A donor's plate count was three for CD4 naive and three for CD4 memory; CD8 naive had two and CD8 memory one.

Some clones are missing from TCRdb's copy, which holds only in-frame ones; the method was immunoSEQ multiplex PCR. This sample has nearly 2 million clones; approximately 94% occur once, and the top ten carry 0.95% to 1.5%. Terminally differentiated effector memory CD45RA+ cells were excluded from the naive CD8 cells, which were CD45RO-negative and positively selected for CCR7. This receptor was identified in a man between 18 and 29 years old in good health. The sequenced sample consisted of naive CD8+ T cells sorted from blood.

In DNA, the CDR3 is TGTGCCAGCAGCCATCCTGCGGGGGGCAATCAGCCCCAGCATTTT. Translating gives CASSHPAGGNQPQHF. The V and J genes are TRBV7-9 and TRBJ1-5; D is perhaps TRBD1 (5 bases). CDR3 length: 15 residues. Germline V gene lookup returns CDR1 SEHNR and CDR2 FQNEAQ (reference sequence). V gave up 5 bases and J gave up 2 bases, with 13 bases separating them. Full variable domain (rest looked up from reference TRBV7-9 and TRBJ1-5): DTGVSQNPRHKITKRGQNVTFRCDPISEHNRLYWYRQTLGQGPEFLTYFQNEAQLEKSRLLSDRFSAERPKGSFSTLEIQRTEQGDSAMYLCASSHPAGGNQPQHFGDGTRLSIL.